This T cell receptor (beta chain) was captured by sequencing in a study of persistence of HIV-infected CD4 T cells. The libraries were made with immunoSEQ version 4 in survey mode. Libraries were prepared by immunoSEQ multiplex PCR; TCRdb keeps only in-frame clonotypes and omits some of them. The sample carries roughly 45,000 clones, around 90% recorded once. Comment on this clone: As yet, its antigen is unknown.

V lost 5 bases and J 2 bases, leaving 12 bases between the germline ends. Germline assignment: CDR1 SEHNR and CDR2 FQNEAQ (reference sequence). The CDR3 covers 14 residues. Cells were stimulated nonspecifically with anti-CD3/anti-CD28 magnetic beads. Sorting selected CD4+ T cells upregulating both CD40 ligand and CD69. The chain combines TRBV7-9 with TRBJ1-1, with D perhaps TRBD1 (5 bases). This clonotype originated in an adult man with HIV who was CMV-seropositive. This specimen consisted of CD4+ T cells sorted from PBMCs after 18-hour stimulation, obtained from a patient who received antiretroviral therapy. The CDR3 is CASSLDISNTEAFF. DNA for the CDR3: TGTGCCAGCAGCCTGGACATATCAAACACTGAAGCTTTCTTT.